Shown below are 21 T cell receptor beta chains from a single sample sequenced in a study of blood T cell repertoires in COVID-19 (dated by TCRdb to the early 2020s). Library construction relied on the immunoSEQ multiplex PCR assay. TCRdb re-hosts the immuneACCESS table, in-frame sequences only. Its copies lack some clones; in the studies checked, an unresolved V gene accounts for under half of them, and the cause for the rest is not known. The sample contains roughly 26,000 clones, approximately 64% of them found a single time. About 7.1% of the sample is held by the ten biggest clonotypes. The material sequenced was peripheral blood. These receptors originate from a man aged 55 to 70 with active or convalescent COVID-19.

The CDR3 bases are TGTGCCAGCAGTTTTGGGACAGGAGACTACAATGAGCAGTTCTTC. This translates into CASSFGTGDYNEQFF. This sequence joins TRBV6-5 and TRBJ2-1; TRBD1 matches 8 bases. The CDR3 extends over 15 amino acids. The J segment lost 3 bases and the V segment lost 4 bases, leaving 5 bases of the junction unmatched. The V gene's germline CDR1 is MNHEY and CDR2 SVGAGI.

The chain employs TRBV29-1 and TRBJ2-5; TRBD2 is a possible D gene (6 bases). Per germline, CDR1 SQVTM and CDR2 ANQGSEA. The CDR3 spans 13 residues. Trimming shortened V by 7 bases and J by 6 bases, and 18 bases separated the two germline ends. CDR3 in DNA: TGCAGCGCCGAATGGGGGGTAGTCCAGACCCAGTACTTC. It is translated as CSAEWGVVQTQYF.

The chain carries TRBV5-1 and TRBJ2-3, with D unclear. This CDR3 comprises 15 residues. Per the germline V gene, CDR1 is SGHRS and CDR2 is YFSETQ. V lost 0 bases and J 1 base, leaving 9 bases between the germline ends. CDR3 sequence reads: CASSLEHPGTDTQYF. The CDR3, as DNA: TGCGCCAGCAGCTTGGAGCACCCTGGCACAGATACGCAGTATTTT.

This clone appeared a few times. The chain couples TRBV27 to TRBJ2-2; 11 bases match TRBD1. The germline V gene has CDR1 MNHEY and CDR2 SMNVEV (reference sequence). V shed 3 bases and J 6 bases; nucleotides not matched to a gene: 9. The CDR3 runs to 17 residues. The CDR3 nucleotides are TGTGCCAGCAGTTTCTCTGGACAGGGGGCGAGGTCCGGGGAGCTGTTTTTT. This encodes CASSFSGQGARSGELFF.

This chain links TRBV3-1 (or the pseudogene TRBV3-2) with TRBJ2-2; 8 nucleotides match TRBD2. Unmatched junction bases numbered 21, after V lost 0 bases and J lost 9 bases. Looked up from germline, CDR1 is LGHDT and CDR2 is YNNKEL (reference sequence). The CDR3 covers 20 residues. The CDR3 sequence is CASSQDVREGRYGLGRELFF. CDR3 in DNA: TGTGCCAGCAGCCAAGATGTCCGGGAGGGCCGATATGGTTTGGGGCGGGAGCTGTTTTTT.

The chain couples TRBV18 to TRBJ1-2; the match to TRBD1 covers 9 bases. Germline V gene lookup returns CDR1 KGHSH and CDR2 LQKENI. Unmatched junction bases numbered 7, after V lost 5 bases and J lost 6 bases. The CDR3 has 14 amino acids. The CDR3 sequence is CASSSKQGADGYTF. For the CDR3, the DNA is TGTGCCAGCTCATCCAAACAGGGGGCGGATGGCTACACCTTC. The complete variable domain, with remaining parts taken from reference TRBV18 and TRBJ1-2, reads NAGVMQNPRHLVRRRGQEARLRCSPMKGHSHVYWYRQLPEEGLKFMVYLQKENIIDESGMPKERFSAEFPKEGPSILRIQQVVRGDSAAYFCASSSKQGADGYTFGSGTRLTVV.

This chain's CDR3 is CASSFGQGYEQYF. CDR3 DNA sequence: TGTGCCAGCAGCTTCGGGCAGGGATACGAGCAGTACTTC. This rearrangement joins TRBV11-1 to TRBJ2-7; possibly TRBD1 for D (5 bases). CDR1 SGHAT and CDR2 FQDESV come from the germline V gene (reference sequence). This CDR3 comprises 13 residues. The V end was cut by 3 bases, the J end by 4 bases, with 10 bases between.

The V call is TRBV7-6, the J call TRBJ2-3; TRBD2 matches at 12 bases. The CDR3 runs to 17 residues. Germline-derived CDR1 and CDR2 are SGHVS and FNYEAQ. Unmatched junction bases numbered 5, after V lost 3 bases and J lost 1 base. The CDR3 sequence is CASSFASGGAGTDTQYF. CDR3 nucleotide sequence: TGTGCCAGCAGCTTCGCTAGCGGGGGGGCCGGCACAGATACGCAGTATTTT.

This chain connects TRBV6-5 to TRBJ2-1; the match to TRBD2 covers 9 bases. The CDR3 consists of 15 residues. V gave up 8 bases and J gave up 2 bases; unmatched junction bases: 7. Germline V gene lookup returns CDR1 MNHEY and CDR2 SVGAGI. CDR3 amino acids: CASVEGGRAYNEQFF. The CDR3 nucleotides read TGTGCCAGCGTGGAGGGCGGGAGGGCCTACAATGAGCAGTTCTTC.

The V gene is TRBV5-5, the J gene TRBJ2-3; a weak D match, TRBD2 (7 bases). CDR3 length equals 13 residues. The V end lost 5 bases, the J end lost 4 bases, and 11 bases lay between the germline ends. In germline, CDR1 is SGHKS, CDR2 YYEKEE (reference sequence). The CDR3 region is CASRPGGADTQYF. DNA of the CDR3: TGTGCCAGCAGGCCGGGGGGCGCAGATACGCAGTATTTT.

In this sample, this clone is medium-sized. The chain combines TRBV5-1 with TRBJ2-1; D not resolved. The CDR3 has 11 amino acids. Germline V gives CDR1 SGHRS, CDR2 YFSETQ. V was trimmed by 3 bases and J by 10 bases, leaving 8 bases between them. The CDR3 DNA reads as TGCGCCAGCAGCTCGCAGATGGAGCAGTTCTTC. It is translated as CASSSQMEQFF. The entire variable domain, with the rest obtained from reference TRBV5-1 and TRBJ2-1, is as follows: KAGVTQTPRYLIKTRGQQVTLSCSPISGHRSVSWYQQTPGQGLQFLFEYFSETQRNKGNFPGRFSGRQFSNSRSEMNVSTLELGDSALYLCASSSQMEQFFGPGTRLTVL.

J is TRBJ1-2 and V is TRBV6-5; possible D gene TRBD1, 6 bases. In germline, CDR1 is MNHEY, CDR2 SVGAGI. The CDR3 runs 13 residues. Trimming shortened V by 6 bases and J by 7 bases, and 15 bases separated the two germline ends. The CDR3 here is CASRWGTTGGYTF. The CDR3 DNA sequence: TGTGCCAGCAGGTGGGGGACGACAGGTGGCTACACCTTC.

V gene TRBV5-1 combines with J gene TRBJ1-6; no reliable D call. The V end was cut by 3 bases, the J end by 0 bases, with 10 bases between. The CDR3 sequence is 16 residues long. The germline V gene has CDR1 SGHRS and CDR2 YFSETQ. The CDR3 DNA follows: TGCGCCAGCAGCTCGGGGTCTGGCTCCTATAATTCACCCCTCCACTTT. Residues: CASSSGSGSYNSPLHF. The full variable domain, with the rest looked up from reference TRBV5-1 and TRBJ1-6, is KAGVTQTPRYLIKTRGQQVTLSCSPISGHRSVSWYQQTPGQGLQFLFEYFSETQRNKGNFPGRFSGRQFSNSRSEMNVSTLELGDSALYLCASSSGSGSYNSPLHFGNGTRLTVT.

The V call is TRBV7-3, the J call TRBJ2-7; the D gene is possibly TRBD1 (7 bases). V lost 1 base, J lost 3 bases, and 13 bases lay in between. Germline CDR1 is SGHTA and CDR2 is FQGTGA. The CDR3 has 15 residues. In DNA form, the CDR3 reads TGTGCCAGCAGCTTAATCGGGGGACAGATCTACGAGCAGTACTTC. It specifies CASSLIGGQIYEQYF.

The sample holds a few counts of this clone. The CDR3 DNA follows: TGTGCCAGCAGGGGCACACAGGGGCCGGTTGGGAATGAGCAGTTCTTC. Its translation: CASRGTQGPVGNEQFF. The chain combines TRBV6-6 with TRBJ2-1; 7 bases are a match to TRBD1. This CDR3 is built from 16 residues. Germline V gene lookup returns CDR1 MNHNY and CDR2 SVGAGI (reference sequence). Unmatched junction bases numbered 15, after V lost 6 bases and J lost 7 bases.

Worth noting for this clone: At one end, the junction sequence differs from germline, possibly due to a read error. This chain links TRBV19 with TRBJ1-2; maybe TRBD1 (5 bases). Germline V gives CDR1 LNHDA, CDR2 SQIVND (reference sequence). This CDR3 region has 13 residues. The CDR3 spells CASSAEGLSIGAF. CDR3 DNA: TGTGCCAGTAGTGCGGAGGGCTTATCCATAGGGGCCTTC.

J is TRBJ2-7 and V is TRBV12-5; 9 nucleotides align to TRBD1. This CDR3 region has 14 residues. The trim removed 4 bases at V and 2 bases at J, leaving 3 bases unmatched. Germline V gene sequence: CDR1 LGHNT, CDR2 FRNRAP. CDR3 sequence reads: CASGWGTGTYEQYF. The DNA of the CDR3 is TGTGCTAGTGGTTGGGGGACAGGGACCTACGAGCAGTACTTC.

The chain links TRBV7-9 to TRBJ1-2; D perhaps matches TRBD1 (5 bases). V lost 0 bases, J lost 5 bases, and 22 bases lay in between. The germline CDR1 and CDR2 sequences are SEHNR and FQNEAQ (reference sequence). The CDR3 has 18 amino acids. The CDR3 spells CASSLALLRSGIFYGYTF. The CDR3 nucleotides read TGTGCCAGCAGCTTAGCTCTTCTGAGGTCAGGGATCTTTTATGGCTACACCTTC.

The gene calls are TRBV11-2 and TRBJ1-2, with 7 bases lining up with TRBD1. CDR1 and CDR2 from the germline V gene are SGHAT and FQNNGV. Trimming took 1 base from V and 2 from J; bases not matched to a gene: 4. CDR3 length equals 15 residues. The DNA of the CDR3 is TGTGCCAGCAGCTTAGTGACAGGGTGGAACTATGGCTACACCTTC. Translation gives CASSLVTGWNYGYTF.

This clone has just a few counts. This chain uses TRBV27 with TRBJ1-6, with D tentatively TRBD1 (6 bases). The CDR3 extends over 15 amino acids. With 2 bases removed from V and 10 bases from J, the gap between germline ends came to 15 bases. The germline CDR1 and CDR2 sequences are MNHEY and SMNVEV (reference sequence). The CDR3 DNA reads TGTGCCAGCAGTTTACTCAAGACAGGCAACTCACCCCTCCACTTT. Translation gives CASSLLKTGNSPLHF.

This clone showed up just a few times. The junction differs from germline at one of its ends, possibly a read error. CDR3 DNA: TGTGCCAGCAGCCAAAGGAATAGCGGGAACTTCTCCCACAATGAGCAGTTCTTC. It encodes CASSQRNSGNFSHNEQFF. The genes are TRBV7-9 and TRBJ2-1; 8 bases are shared with TRBD2. This CDR3 contains 18 residues. Germline V lookup: CDR1 SEHNR, CDR2 FQNEAQ (reference sequence).